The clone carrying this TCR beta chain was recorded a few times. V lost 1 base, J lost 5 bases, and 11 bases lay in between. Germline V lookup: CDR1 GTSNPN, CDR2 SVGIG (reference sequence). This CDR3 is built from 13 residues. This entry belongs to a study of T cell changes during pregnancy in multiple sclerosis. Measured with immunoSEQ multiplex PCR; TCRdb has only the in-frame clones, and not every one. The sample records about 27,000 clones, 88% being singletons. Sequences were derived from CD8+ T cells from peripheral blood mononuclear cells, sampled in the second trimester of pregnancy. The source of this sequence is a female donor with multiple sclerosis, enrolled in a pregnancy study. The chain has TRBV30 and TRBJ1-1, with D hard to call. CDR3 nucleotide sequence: TGTGCCTGGAGTGGGGCAGTCGATACTGAAGCTTTCTTT. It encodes CAWSGAVDTEAFF.